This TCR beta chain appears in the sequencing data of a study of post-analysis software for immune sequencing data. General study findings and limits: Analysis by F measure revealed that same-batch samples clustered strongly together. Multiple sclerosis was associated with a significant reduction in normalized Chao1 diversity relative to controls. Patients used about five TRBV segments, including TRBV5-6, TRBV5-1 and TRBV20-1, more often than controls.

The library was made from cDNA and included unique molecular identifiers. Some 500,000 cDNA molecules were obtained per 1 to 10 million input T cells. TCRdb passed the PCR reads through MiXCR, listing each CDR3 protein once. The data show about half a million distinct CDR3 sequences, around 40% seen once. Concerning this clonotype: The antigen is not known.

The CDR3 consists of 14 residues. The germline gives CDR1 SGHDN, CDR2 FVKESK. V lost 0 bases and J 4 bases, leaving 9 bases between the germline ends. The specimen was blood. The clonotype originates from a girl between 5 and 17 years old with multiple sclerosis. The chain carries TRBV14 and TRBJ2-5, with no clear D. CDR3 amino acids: CASSQDRQSETQYF. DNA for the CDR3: TGTGCCAGCAGCCAAGATAGGCAGTCAGAGACCCAGTACTTC.